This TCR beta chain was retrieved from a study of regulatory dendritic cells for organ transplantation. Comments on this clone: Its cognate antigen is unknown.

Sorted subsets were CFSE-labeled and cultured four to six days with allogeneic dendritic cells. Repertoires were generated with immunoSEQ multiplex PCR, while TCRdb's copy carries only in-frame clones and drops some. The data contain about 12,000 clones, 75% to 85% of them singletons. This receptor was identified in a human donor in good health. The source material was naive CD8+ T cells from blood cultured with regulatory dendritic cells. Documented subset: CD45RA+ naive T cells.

CDR3 sequence (DNA): TGTGCCAGCAGCGGGGGGACAGTCTCTGGAAACACCATATATTTT. Translating it yields CASSGGTVSGNTIYF. This rearrangement joins TRBV9 to TRBJ1-3; 7 bases are shared with TRBD1. The germline CDR1 and CDR2 sequences are SGDLS and YYNGEE. This CDR3 has 15 residues. J gave up 0 bases and V 3 bases, and 3 bases lay outside the gene matches.